This passage covers 21 T cell receptor beta chains from one sample sequenced in a study of glioma-infiltrating T cells. Amplification of TCR alpha and beta CDR3 regions from RNA used iRepertoire nested multiplex PCR. Each CDR3 protein gets one entry after TCRdb re-called the multiplex PCR reads with MiXCR. The repertoire holds approximately 400,000 distinct CDR3 sequences, with roughly two fifths as singletons. Sequences were obtained from glioma tissue, nonneoplastic brain tissue, or PBMCs (not recorded which). The receptors originated from a human donor with low-grade glioma or glioblastoma, undergoing nonglioma brain surgery, or in good health (not recorded which).

Ten or more counts support this clonotype. The chain carries TRBV20-1 and TRBJ2-7, with D unresolved. The germline gives CDR1 DFQATT, CDR2 SNEGSKA (reference sequence). The CDR3 loop spans 12 amino acids. The V end was cut by 3 bases, the J end by 0 bases, with 6 bases between. CDR3 in amino acids: CSASPYSYEQYF. In DNA form, the CDR3 reads TGCAGTGCTAGCCCGTACTCCTACGAGCAGTACTTC.

With regard to this clonotype: Being one base from a much bigger clone, this may be a read error. This sequence joins TRBV20-1 and TRBJ1-1; D is unresolved. The CDR3 contains 13 residues. Germline CDR1 DFQATT, CDR2 SNEGSKA (reference sequence). This CDR3 reads CSAGYLTATEDFF. The CDR3 bases are TGCAGTGCTGGGTATTTAACGGCCACTGAAGATTTCTTT.

This clonotype has just a few counts. The chain carries TRBV20-1 and TRBJ2-3; D is undetermined. Deletions cut 6 bases from V and 1 base from J, with 14 bases between. Germline assignment: CDR1 DFQATT and CDR2 SNEGSKA (reference sequence). The CDR3 sequence is 14 residues long. CDR3 amino acids: CSADKGLGTDTQYF. The DNA of the CDR3 is TGCAGTGCAGATAAGGGCCTGGGCACAGATACGCAGTATTTT.

On this clonotype itself: A much more abundant neighbour one base away suggests this may be a read error. The CDR3 DNA reads as TGTGCCAGCAGTGTGACGGACTGGAACACTGAAGCTTCCTTT. Translated, it gives CASSVTDWNTEASF. The genes are TRBV28 and TRBJ1-1; D is ambiguous. The CDR3 runs 14 residues. Germline CDR1 and CDR2: MDHEN and SYDVKM.

Many counts were recorded for this clonotype. This chain joins TRBV28 and TRBJ1-2, with D perhaps TRBD1 (5 bases). V lost 8 bases and J lost 4, with 17 bases in between. The V gene's germline CDR1 is MDHEN and CDR2 SYDVKM. The CDR3 length is 14 residues. CDR3 protein: CASGGAGRSYGYTF. As DNA, the CDR3 is TGTGCCAGCGGTGGCGCAGGGCGCTCCTATGGCTACACCTTC.

CDR3 DNA sequence: TGTGCCAGCAGCTTTTCTATGAACACTGAAGCTTTCTTT. Residues: CASSFSMNTEAFF. This rearrangement joins TRBV7-2 to TRBJ1-1; D unclear. Trimming removed 3 bases from V and 0 bases from J, with 5 bases in between. The CDR3 runs 13 residues. The germline gives CDR1 SGHTA, CDR2 FQGNSA.

In regard to this clonotype: Germline is not matched at one junction end, which may reflect a read error. The V gene is TRBV20-1, the J gene TRBJ1-1, with D possibly matching TRBD1 (6 bases). CDR3 length equals 16 residues. Germline assignment: CDR1 DFQATT and CDR2 SNEGSKA (reference sequence). Written as DNA, the CDR3 is TGCAGTGCTATTCTCCGGGCCCCGGGGGCGAACGCTGAAGCTTTCTTT. Translation gives CSAILRAPGANAEAFF.

V usage is TRBV7-3 and J usage is TRBJ2-3, with 8 positions matching TRBD2. V shed 2 bases, J shed 0 bases, and the junction held 4 bases outside the gene matches. Germline V gene lookup returns CDR1 SGHTA and CDR2 FQGTGA. CDR3 size: 16 residues. The CDR3 nucleotides read TGTGCCAGCAGCTTAGGAGCGGGAGCTAGCACAGATACGCAGTATTTT. It yields the protein CASSLGAGASTDTQYF.

Concerning this clonotype itself: This clone may be a read error of a much larger clone one base away. The chain uses TRBV7-2 and TRBJ2-7, with TRBD1 identical over 7 bases. V lost 0 bases to trimming and J lost 2 bases; unmatched junction nucleotides: 7. The CDR3 contains 16 residues. CDR1 SGHTA and CDR2 FQGNSA come from the germline V gene. The CDR3 region is CASSLAGTVDTYEQYF. The DNA for the CDR3 is TGTGCCAGCAGCTTAGCCGGGACAGTGGATACCTACGAGCAGTACTTC.

This clonotype was recorded only once. This may arise from a read error, as a much more abundant clone is one base away. The chain is built from TRBV28 and TRBJ1-2, with 7 bases identical to TRBD1. The CDR3 loop spans 13 amino acids. Germline CDR1 is MDHEN and CDR2 is SYDVKM. CDR3 sequence (DNA): TGTGCCAGCCGTTTGGAGACAGGGTATGGCTACACCTTC. It encodes CASRLETGYGYTF.

V gene TRBV6-2 or TRBV6-3 combines with J gene TRBJ2-5, with TRBD1 identical over 7 bases. V trimming: 7 bases; J trimming: 5 bases; junction bases outside the gene matches: 7. The CDR3 runs to 13 residues. Germline assignment: CDR1 MNHEY and CDR2 SVGEGT. The CDR3 reads CASILQGEETQYF. The CDR3 region has the DNA TGTGCCAGCATCTTGCAGGGGGAGGAGACCCAGTACTTC.

The gene calls are TRBV20-1 and TRBJ2-2; no clear D. V lost 0 bases, J lost 9 bases, and 8 bases lay in between. Germline V gives CDR1 DFQATT, CDR2 SNEGSKA (reference sequence). The CDR3 has 12 amino acids. The chain's CDR3 is CSARDGRRELFF. CDR3 in DNA: TGCAGTGCTAGAGATGGTCGACGGGAGCTGTTTTTT.

This clonotype was counted a single time. A much more abundant neighbour one base away suggests this may be a read error. V is TRBV15 and J is TRBJ2-5; 11 bases match TRBD2. The CDR3 contains 17 residues. Looked up from germline, CDR1 is LNHNV and CDR2 is YYDKDF (reference sequence). The CDR3 region has the DNA TGTGCCGCCAGCAGAGAACTAGCGGGAGCCTTTCAAGAGACCCAGTACTTC. As protein: CAASRELAGAFQETQYF.

This clonotype was counted many times. The chain employs TRBV27 and TRBJ2-7; a possible D gene is TRBD2 (7 bases). The CDR3 loop spans 12 amino acids. CDR1 MNHEY and CDR2 SMNVEV come from the germline V gene (reference sequence). Deletions cut 9 bases from V and 3 bases from J, with 12 bases between. CDR3 bases: TGTGCCAGTGGACAGCGGGGCTACGAGCAGTACTTC. Translation gives CASGQRGYEQYF.

V is TRBV28 and J is TRBJ1-2, with D uncertain. The ends were cut back, 5 bases at V and 4 bases at J, with 20 bases in the middle. The CDR3 runs to 16 residues. Germline V CDR1 and CDR2: MDHEN, SYDVKM. CDR3 protein: CASSPQRAAGRYGYTF. The CDR3 DNA reads as TGTGCCAGCAGTCCGCAGCGGGCTGCGGGCCGCTATGGCTACACCTTC.

This sequence joins TRBV20-1 and TRBJ1-6, with TRBD1 identical over 9 bases. The V segment lost 2 bases and the J segment 8 bases; nucleotides outside the gene matches: 13. The CDR3 runs 17 residues. The V gene's germline CDR1 is DFQATT and CDR2 SNEGSKA (reference sequence). CDR3 amino acids: CSARTLDRGLGDSPLHF. The CDR3 nucleotides read TGCAGTGCTAGAACTCTGGACAGGGGCTTGGGAGATTCACCCCTCCACTTT.

The chain joins TRBV27 to TRBJ2-5; 12 bases map to TRBD2. The CDR3 is made up of 18 amino acids. Trimming at V came to 5 bases and at J to 4 bases, leaving 14 bases not matched to a gene. Germline V gene sequence: CDR1 MNHEY, CDR2 SMNVEV (reference sequence). CDR3: CASSNGLAGGPIPETQYF. The DNA for the CDR3 is TGTGCCAGCAGTAATGGGCTAGCGGGAGGGCCGATTCCAGAGACCCAGTACTTC.

The table lists this clonotype with a few counts. V and J are TRBV29-1 and TRBJ2-3, with no clear D. The germline V and J ends were trimmed by 5 bases and 0 bases, with 15 bases remaining between them. Germline V gene lookup returns CDR1 SQVTM and CDR2 ANQGSEA. CDR3 length: 15 residues. CDR3 in amino acids: CSVRVVITSTDTQYF. The DNA for the CDR3 is TGCAGCGTTAGAGTTGTCATAACTAGCACAGATACGCAGTATTTT.

This clonotype was seen many times. An end of the junction does not agree with germline; a read error may underlie this. J is TRBJ2-7 and V is TRBV19; 10 bases are a match to TRBD1. CDR3 length equals 14 residues. Germline V gene data show CDR1 as LNHDA and CDR2 as SQIVND (reference sequence). CDR3: CASSTGTGAYEQYF. In DNA, the CDR3 is TGTGCCAGCAGTACCGGGACAGGGGCCTACGAGCAGTACTTC.

This clonotype was picked up many times. This chain uses TRBV2 with TRBJ1-6, with D perhaps TRBD1 (6 bases). V was clipped by 6 bases and J by 18 bases, with 15 bases between them. Germline assignment: CDR1 SNHLY and CDR2 FYNNEI. CDR3 length equals 11 residues. The CDR3 loop reads CASRWDKSAHF. CDR3 DNA: TGTGCCAGCAGATGGGACAAAAGCGCCCACTTT.

The sample holds a few counts of this clonotype. The chain couples TRBV28 to TRBJ1-1; no clear D. CDR3 length equals 15 residues. CDR1 is MDHEN and CDR2 is SYDVKM in the germline V gene. V lost 11 bases, J lost 0 bases, and 19 bases lay in between. The CDR3 loop is CAGWSPTGVNTEAFF. The CDR3, as DNA: TGTGCCGGGTGGTCGCCGACCGGGGTGAACACTGAAGCTTTCTTT. The whole variable domain, filled in from reference TRBV28 and TRBJ1-1, reads DVKVTQSSRYLVKRTGEKVFLECVQDMDHENMFWYRQDPGLGLRLIYFSYDVKMKEKGDIPEGYSVSREKKERFSLILESASTNQTSMYLCAGWSPTGVNTEAFFGQGTRLTVV.